The next 18 T cell receptor beta chains were all read from a single sample in a study of spatial heterogeneity in lung cancer. Study-level points and caveats: How many expanded intratumoral alpha and beta TCRs were present tracked the tumor mutation count, which was a count of nonsynonymous mutations.

TCRdb processed the 5' RACE reads anew with MiXCR; each CDR3 protein has one entry. The sample shows roughly 19,000 distinct CDR3 sequences, 4.5% to 7.5% of them seen only once. Time point given: sample taken at primary tumor resection. Antigen specificity for these receptors is unknown. The source was lung tumor tissue, collected at surgery. The receptors shown here come from a female donor with early-stage non-small cell lung cancer.

This clonotype was seen many times. With the library built for alpha chains, this beta chain is off target and its frequency is not meaningful. The rearrangement joins TRBV29-1 to TRBJ2-1, with 14 positions matching TRBD2. Germline V CDR1 and CDR2: SQVTM, ANQGSEA. Trimming cost V 4 bases and J 5 bases; bases outside gene matches: 1. This CDR3 is built from 14 residues. The CDR3 sequence: CSVGLAGGHNEQFF. Here the CDR3 DNA reads TGCAGCGTTGGACTAGCGGGAGGGCACAATGAGCAGTTCTTC.

This clonotype was recorded at least ten times. This beta chain is a stray sequence in a library constructed for alpha chains; its clone size is not meaningful. The CDR3 region is CASSSEHGEKLFF. CDR3 coding DNA: TGTGCCAGCAGCTCGGAGCATGGTGAAAAACTGTTTTTT. This chain joins TRBV7-8 and TRBJ1-4, with no clear D. CDR3 length: 13 residues. Germline V lookup: CDR1 SGHVS, CDR2 FQNEAQ. V dropped 4 bases and J dropped 7 bases, with 10 bases sitting between them.

This clonotype was seen at least ten times. In a library made to pick up alpha chains, this beta chain is a stray read with a size that means little. The J gene is TRBJ2-7, the V gene TRBV4-2; TRBD2 matches at 9 bases. Germline trimming cut 4 bases from V and 4 bases from J; bases unmatched to any gene: 8. The CDR3 length is 15 residues. Germline CDR1 reads LGHNA; CDR2 reads YNFKEQ. The CDR3 is CASSPLAGDGYEQYF. CDR3 nucleotides: TGTGCCAGCAGCCCATTAGCGGGAGATGGTTACGAGCAGTACTTC.

As for this clonotype: As an off-target read in a library built for alpha chains, this beta chain has a frequency of little significance. The rearrangement joins TRBV20-1 to TRBJ2-5; D is undetermined. The germline V gene encodes CDR1 DFQATT and CDR2 SNEGSKA (reference sequence). This CDR3 has 16 amino acids. Trimming shortened V by 1 base and J by 1 base, and 16 bases separated the two germline ends. The CDR3 here is CSARALYEERQETQYF. The CDR3 coding sequence is TGCAGTGCTAGAGCCCTGTATGAGGAGCGCCAAGAGACCCAGTACTTC.

By share of the sample, this clonotype is medium-sized. The library was prepared for alpha chains; this beta chain is a stray read, so its frequency means little. This chain connects TRBV7-8 to TRBJ1-3, with 8 bases fitting TRBD1. CDR3 size: 14 residues. Trimming took 1 base from V and 4 from J; bases not matched to a gene: 0. CDR1 is SGHVS and CDR2 is FQNEAQ in the germline V gene. CDR3 sequence reads: CASSLGTGGNTIYF. The CDR3 DNA is TGTGCCAGCAGCTTAGGGACAGGGGGAAACACCATATATTTT.

This clonotype was counted only a few times. Because this beta chain is a stray read in a library intended to capture alpha chains, its abundance should not be given much weight. CDR3 DNA sequence: TGTGCCAGCAGCTTAAATGAACTAGCCCGAGGGGAGCTGTTTTTT. Protein: CASSLNELARGELFF. The chain links TRBV7-8 to TRBJ2-2; possibly TRBD2 for D (6 bases). The CDR3 has 15 amino acids. V was clipped by 2 bases and J by 8 bases, with 15 bases between them. CDR1 and CDR2 (germline): SGHVS, FQNEAQ. Full variable domain (remainder filled in from reference TRBV7-8 and TRBJ2-2): GAGVSQSPRYKVAKRGQDVALRCDPISGHVSLFWYQQALGQGPEFLTYFQNEAQLDKSGLPSDRFFAERPEGSVSTLKIQRTQQEDSAVYLCASSLNELARGELFFGEGSRLTVL.

Ten or more counts support this clonotype. The library was built for alpha chains, so this beta chain is an off-target read and its size means little. DNA for the CDR3: TGTGCCAGCAGTGAAGCCGGAGCGGGAGCCGGGTTCTTC. It specifies CASSEAGAGAGFF. The rearrangement joins TRBV2 to TRBJ2-1; 8 bases align to TRBD2. The J segment lost 15 bases and the V segment lost 0 bases, leaving 7 bases of the junction unmatched. Germline V CDR1 and CDR2: SNHLY, FYNNEI. This CDR3 has 13 amino acids.

A word on this clonotype: One end of the junction fails to match germline, which may point to a read error. Little can be read into the size of this beta chain, an off-target read in a library designed for alpha chains. The chain combines TRBV12-3 or TRBV12-4 with TRBJ1-5; D call uncertain. The CDR3 loop spans 16 amino acids. CDR3 nucleotide sequence: TGTGCCAGCAGTTTTGTCGGGCCAGGCGGAAATCAGCCCCGGCATTTT. It translates to CASSFVGPGGNQPRHF.

This clonotype was counted at least ten times. This beta chain turned up in a library designed for alpha chains; as an off-target read, its abundance says little. The chain combines TRBV6-1 with TRBJ2-3, with D unresolved. Germline V gene data show CDR1 as MNHNS and CDR2 as SASEGT. Trimming stripped 2 bases from V and 3 bases from J, with 6 bases between. This CDR3 comprises 13 residues. The CDR3 sequence: CASSEPWTDTQYF. CDR3 DNA: TGTGCCAGCAGTGAACCCTGGACAGATACGCAGTATTTT.

This clonotype was picked up many times. Because the library targeted alpha chains, this beta chain is an off-target read whose size means little. The rearrangement links TRBV5-1 to TRBJ2-6; 7 bases align to TRBD1. Germline loops: CDR1 SGHRS, CDR2 YFSETQ. This CDR3 is built from 14 residues. The J segment lost 1 base and the V segment lost 5 bases, leaving 0 bases of the junction unmatched. CDR3 bases: TGCGCCAGCAGGACAGGGTCTGGGGCCAACGTCCTGACTTTC. Translation gives CASRTGSGANVLTF. Based on the CDR3 plus reference TRBV5-1 and TRBJ2-6, the full variable domain is KAGVTQTPRYLIKTRGQQVTLSCSPISGHRSVSWYQQTPGQGLQFLFEYFSETQRNKGNFPGRFSGRQFSNSRSEMNVSTLELGDSALYLCASRTGSGANVLTFGAGSRLTVL.

By sample fraction, this clonotype is medium-sized. This beta chain is an off-target read within a library intended for alpha chains, so its frequency means little. The rearrangement uses TRBV9 and TRBJ2-3; the D is unclear. This CDR3 region has 16 residues. Germline V lookup: CDR1 SGDLS, CDR2 YYNGEE. Trimming left V 1 base short and J 2 bases short, with 14 bases between. CDR3 sequence reads: CASSVQAANPTDTQYF. The CDR3 region has the DNA TGTGCCAGCAGCGTACAGGCGGCGAATCCCACAGATACGCAGTATTTT. Full variable domain (rest looked up from reference TRBV9 and TRBJ2-3): DSGVTQTPKHLITATGQRVTLRCSPRSGDLSVYWYQQSLDQGLQFLIQYYNGEERAKGNILERFSAQQFPDLHSELNLSSLELGDSALYFCASSVQAANPTDTQYFGPGTRLTVL.

Notes on this clonotype: A read error may explain this, as a much larger clone is one base away. In a library made to pick up alpha chains, this beta chain is a stray read with a size that means little. The genes are TRBV6-1 and TRBJ2-3, with D maybe TRBD1 (5 bases). V was pared by 3 bases and J by 4 bases, with 14 bases between. Germline assignment: CDR1 MNHNS and CDR2 SASEGT. This CDR3 is built from 15 residues. The CDR3, as DNA: TGTGCCAGCAGTGACGGGCAGGGCAGCGCAGATACGCAGTATTTT. Translated, it gives CASSDGQGSADTQYF.

There are many counts of this clonotype. Because this beta chain is a stray read in a library intended to capture alpha chains, its abundance should not be given much weight. The V gene is TRBV27, the J gene TRBJ2-5; either TRBD1 or TRBD2 may supply D (5 bases each). Germline V gene data show CDR1 as MNHEY and CDR2 as SMNVEV (reference sequence). V was cut by 4 bases and J by 5 bases, with 17 bases left in between. The CDR3 runs 15 residues. CDR3: CASSSRAGRSETQYF. CDR3 DNA: TGTGCCAGCAGTTCTCGGGCAGGGAGATCCGAGACCCAGTACTTC.

This clonotype has at least ten counts. Little can be read into the size of this beta chain, an off-target read in a library designed for alpha chains. The gene calls are TRBV28 and TRBJ2-1; D unresolved. Germline CDR1 and CDR2: MDHEN and SYDVKM. V was clipped by 2 bases and J by 1 base, with 3 bases between them. The CDR3 covers 13 residues. CDR3 sequence: CASSLVSYNEQFF. CDR3 nucleotide sequence: TGTGCCAGCAGTTTAGTTTCCTACAATGAGCAGTTCTTC.

In its sample, this clonotype was seen a few times. The library was prepared for alpha chains; this beta chain is a stray read, so its frequency means little. The gene calls are TRBV4-2 and TRBJ2-1; D is perhaps TRBD2 (5 bases). CDR3 size: 17 residues. V was cut by 1 base and J by 3 bases, with 16 bases left in between. Germline V gene lookup returns CDR1 LGHNA and CDR2 YNFKEQ. The CDR3 DNA is TGTGCCAGCAGCCAAGTTATGGGTTCAGCGGACTACAATGAGCAGTTCTTC. This gives the protein CASSQVMGSADYNEQFF.

There are many counts of this clonotype. This beta chain slipped into a library made for alpha chains as a stray read, so its size is not meaningful. The gene calls are TRBV6-6 and TRBJ2-5; 7 positions match TRBD2. The CDR3 runs 14 residues. V was pared by 2 bases and J by 5 bases, with 5 bases of the junction left unmatched. CDR1 MNHNY and CDR2 SVGAGI come from the germline V gene (reference sequence). The CDR3 sequence: CASSYLDGGETQYF. For the CDR3, the DNA is TGTGCCAGCAGTTACCTTGACGGGGGGGAGACCCAGTACTTC.

This clonotype has a count of ten or more. This beta chain lies outside the target of a library built for alpha chains; its clone size means little. The V call is TRBV27, the J call TRBJ1-2; D is unresolved. V shed 0 bases and J shed 4 bases, with 9 bases lying between them. Germline V gene sequence: CDR1 MNHEY, CDR2 SMNVEV (reference sequence). The CDR3 runs to 14 residues. The CDR3 region has the DNA TGTGCCAGCAGTTTATCGCGGGGAGGCTATGGCTACACCTTC. Translation gives CASSLSRGGYGYTF.

This clonotype was observed a few times. This beta chain is an unintended read in a library built for alpha chains; its size means little. The chain has TRBV5-1 and TRBJ1-2, with TRBD1 as a possible D gene (6 bases). CDR1 SGHRS and CDR2 YFSETQ come from the germline V gene. Deletions cut 6 bases from V and 4 bases from J, with 16 bases between. CDR3 size: 14 residues. DNA for the CDR3: TGCGCCAGCAACGGCGGAGGACAGAGCTATGGCTACACCTTC. Its protein product is CASNGGGQSYGYTF.